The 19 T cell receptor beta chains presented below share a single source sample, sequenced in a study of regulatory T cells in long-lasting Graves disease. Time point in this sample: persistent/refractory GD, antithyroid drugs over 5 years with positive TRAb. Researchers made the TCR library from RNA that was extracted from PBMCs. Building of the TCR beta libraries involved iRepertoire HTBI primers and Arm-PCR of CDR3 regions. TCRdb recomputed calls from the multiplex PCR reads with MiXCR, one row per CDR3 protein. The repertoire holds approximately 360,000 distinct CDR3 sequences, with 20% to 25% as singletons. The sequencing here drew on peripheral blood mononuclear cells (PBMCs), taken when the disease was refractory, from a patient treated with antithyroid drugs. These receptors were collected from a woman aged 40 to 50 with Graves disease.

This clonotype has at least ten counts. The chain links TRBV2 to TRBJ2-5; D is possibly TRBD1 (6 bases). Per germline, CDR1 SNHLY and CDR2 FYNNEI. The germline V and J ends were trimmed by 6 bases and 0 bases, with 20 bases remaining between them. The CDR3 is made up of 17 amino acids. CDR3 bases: TGTGCCAGCAGCCAGAAGGGGGTACGGGTGAACCAAGAGACCCAGTACTTC. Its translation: CASSQKGVRVNQETQYF.

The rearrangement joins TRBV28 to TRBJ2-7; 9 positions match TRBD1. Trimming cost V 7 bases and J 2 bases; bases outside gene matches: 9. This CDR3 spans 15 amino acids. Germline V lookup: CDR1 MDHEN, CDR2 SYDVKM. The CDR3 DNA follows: TGTGCCAGCATCCTATCTGGGACAGGGACCTACGAGCAGTACTTC. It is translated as CASILSGTGTYEQYF.

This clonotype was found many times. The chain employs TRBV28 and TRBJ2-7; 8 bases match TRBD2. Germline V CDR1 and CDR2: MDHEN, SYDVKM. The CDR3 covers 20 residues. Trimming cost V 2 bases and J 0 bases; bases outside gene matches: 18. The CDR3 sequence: CASSLRLAGFFGGSSYEQYF. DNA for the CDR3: TGTGCCAGCAGTTTACGGCTAGCGGGCTTTTTCGGCGGTAGCTCCTACGAGCAGTACTTC.

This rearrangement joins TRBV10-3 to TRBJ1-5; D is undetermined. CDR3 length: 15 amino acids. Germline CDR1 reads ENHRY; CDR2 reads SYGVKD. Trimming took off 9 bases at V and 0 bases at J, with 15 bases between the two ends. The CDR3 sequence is CAIQRDGDSNQPQHF. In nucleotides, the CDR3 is TGTGCCATTCAACGTGACGGCGATAGCAATCAGCCCCAGCATTTT.

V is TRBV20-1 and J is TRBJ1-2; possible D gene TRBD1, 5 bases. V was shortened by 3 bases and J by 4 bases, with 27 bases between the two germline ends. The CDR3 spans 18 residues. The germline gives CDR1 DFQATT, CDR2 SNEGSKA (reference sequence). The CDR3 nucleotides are TGCAGTGCTAGGGCCCCGGGGCAGCTCAATGGTTTTTCCTATGGCTACACCTTC. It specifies CSARAPGQLNGFSYGYTF.

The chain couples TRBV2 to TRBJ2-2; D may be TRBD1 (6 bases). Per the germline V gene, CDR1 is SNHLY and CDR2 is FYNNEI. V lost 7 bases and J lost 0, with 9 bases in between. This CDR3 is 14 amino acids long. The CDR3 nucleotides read TGTGCCAGCACCGAGGGGGCGAACACCGGGGAGCTGTTTTTT. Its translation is CASTEGANTGELFF. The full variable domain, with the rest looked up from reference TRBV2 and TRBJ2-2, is EPEVTQTPSHQVTQMGQEVILRCVPISNHLYFYWYRQILGQKVEFLVSFYNNEISEKSEIFDDQFSVERPDGSNFTLKIRSTKLEDSAMYFCASTEGANTGELFFGEGSRLTVL.

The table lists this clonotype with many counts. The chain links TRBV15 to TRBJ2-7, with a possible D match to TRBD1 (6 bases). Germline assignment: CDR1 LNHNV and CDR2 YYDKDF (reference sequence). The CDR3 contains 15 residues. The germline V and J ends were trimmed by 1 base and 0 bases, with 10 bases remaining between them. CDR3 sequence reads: CATSRGTDGSYEQYF. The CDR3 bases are TGTGCCACCAGCAGAGGGACAGACGGCTCCTACGAGCAGTACTTC.

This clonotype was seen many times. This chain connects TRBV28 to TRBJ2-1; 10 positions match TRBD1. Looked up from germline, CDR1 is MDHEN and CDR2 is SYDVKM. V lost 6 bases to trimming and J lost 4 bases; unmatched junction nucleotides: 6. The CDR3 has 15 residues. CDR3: CASREWTGGYNEQFF. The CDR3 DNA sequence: TGTGCCAGCAGAGAGTGGACAGGGGGGTACAATGAGCAGTTCTTC.

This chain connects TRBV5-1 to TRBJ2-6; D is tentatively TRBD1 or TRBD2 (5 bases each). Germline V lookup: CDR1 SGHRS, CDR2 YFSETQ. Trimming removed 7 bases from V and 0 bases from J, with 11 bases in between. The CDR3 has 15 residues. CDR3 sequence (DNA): TGCGCCAGCCACCGGGACGTCTCTGGGGCCAACGTCCTGACTTTC. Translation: CASHRDVSGANVLTF.

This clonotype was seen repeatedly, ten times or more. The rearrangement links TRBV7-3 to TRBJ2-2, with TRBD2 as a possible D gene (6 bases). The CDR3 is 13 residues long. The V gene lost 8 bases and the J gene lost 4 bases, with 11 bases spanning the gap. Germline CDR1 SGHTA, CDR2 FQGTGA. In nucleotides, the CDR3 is TGTGCCAGCGCCGCGGGACTCACCGGGGAGCTGTTTTTT. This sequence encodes CASAAGLTGELFF.

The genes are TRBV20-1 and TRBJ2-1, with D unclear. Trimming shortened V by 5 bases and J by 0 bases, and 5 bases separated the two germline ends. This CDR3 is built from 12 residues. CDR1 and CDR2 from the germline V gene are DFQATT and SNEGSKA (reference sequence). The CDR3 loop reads CSAYGSYNEQFF. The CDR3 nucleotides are TGCAGTGCTTACGGCTCCTACAATGAGCAGTTCTTC.

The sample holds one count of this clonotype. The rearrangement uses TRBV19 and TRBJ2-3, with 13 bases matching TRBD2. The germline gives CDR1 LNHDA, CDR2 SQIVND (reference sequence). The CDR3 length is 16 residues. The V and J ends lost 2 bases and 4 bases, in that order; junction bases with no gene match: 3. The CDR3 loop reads CASSITGLAGPDTQYF. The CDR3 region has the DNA TGTGCCAGTAGTATAACGGGACTAGCGGGACCAGATACGCAGTATTTT.

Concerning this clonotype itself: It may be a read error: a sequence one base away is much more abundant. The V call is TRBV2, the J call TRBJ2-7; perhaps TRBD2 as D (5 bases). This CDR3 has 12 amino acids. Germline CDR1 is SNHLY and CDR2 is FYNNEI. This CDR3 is CAALRNSEGQYF. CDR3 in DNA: TGTGCGGCGCTACGGAACAGCGAGGGTCAGTACTTC.

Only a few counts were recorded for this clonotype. This CDR3 is CAIRGQSTEAFF. The DNA of the CDR3 is TGTGCCATCAGAGGACAGAGCACTGAAGCTTTCTTT. The genes are TRBV10-3 and TRBJ1-1; D might be TRBD1 (6 bases). Germline CDR1 and CDR2: ENHRY and SYGVKD. The length of the CDR3 is 12 residues. Between the trimmed V and J ends, which lost 6 bases and 4 bases, there was a span of 9 bases.

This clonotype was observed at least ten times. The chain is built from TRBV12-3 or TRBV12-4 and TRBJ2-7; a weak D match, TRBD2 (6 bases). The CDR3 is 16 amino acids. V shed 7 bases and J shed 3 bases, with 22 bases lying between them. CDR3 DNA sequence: TGTGCCAGCACCCCGGGCCCTAGCGCGGGCCTCTACGAGCAGTACTTC. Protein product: CASTPGPSAGLYEQYF.

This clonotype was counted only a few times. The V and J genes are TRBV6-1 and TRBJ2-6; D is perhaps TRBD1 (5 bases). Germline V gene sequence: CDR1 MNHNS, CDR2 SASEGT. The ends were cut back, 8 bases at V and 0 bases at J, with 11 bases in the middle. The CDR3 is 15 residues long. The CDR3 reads CASGRQGSGANVLTF. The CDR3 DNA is TGTGCCAGCGGACGCCAGGGCTCTGGGGCCAACGTCCTGACTTTC.

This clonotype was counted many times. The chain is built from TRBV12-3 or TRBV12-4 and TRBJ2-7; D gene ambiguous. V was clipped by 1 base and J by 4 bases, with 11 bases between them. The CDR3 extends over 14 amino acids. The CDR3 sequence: CASSLGQDPYEQYF. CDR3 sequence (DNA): TGTGCCAGCAGTTTAGGGCAGGACCCGTACGAGCAGTACTTC.

Here the CDR3 reads CASSLGSGSHNEQFF. CDR3 nucleotides: TGCGCCAGCAGTTTAGGTAGCGGGAGTCATAATGAGCAGTTCTTC. The rearrangement links TRBV5-1 to TRBJ2-1, with 9 bases that match TRBD2. The V segment lost 5 bases and the J segment 7 bases; nucleotides outside the gene matches: 10. The CDR3 length is 15 residues. Germline V gives CDR1 SGHRS, CDR2 YFSETQ.

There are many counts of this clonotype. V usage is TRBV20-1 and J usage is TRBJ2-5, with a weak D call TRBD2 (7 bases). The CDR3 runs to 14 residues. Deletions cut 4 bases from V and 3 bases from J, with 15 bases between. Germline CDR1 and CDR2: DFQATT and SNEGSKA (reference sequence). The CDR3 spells CSATKGGGEETQYF. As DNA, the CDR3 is TGCAGTGCTACCAAGGGCGGGGGCGAAGAGACCCAGTACTTC.